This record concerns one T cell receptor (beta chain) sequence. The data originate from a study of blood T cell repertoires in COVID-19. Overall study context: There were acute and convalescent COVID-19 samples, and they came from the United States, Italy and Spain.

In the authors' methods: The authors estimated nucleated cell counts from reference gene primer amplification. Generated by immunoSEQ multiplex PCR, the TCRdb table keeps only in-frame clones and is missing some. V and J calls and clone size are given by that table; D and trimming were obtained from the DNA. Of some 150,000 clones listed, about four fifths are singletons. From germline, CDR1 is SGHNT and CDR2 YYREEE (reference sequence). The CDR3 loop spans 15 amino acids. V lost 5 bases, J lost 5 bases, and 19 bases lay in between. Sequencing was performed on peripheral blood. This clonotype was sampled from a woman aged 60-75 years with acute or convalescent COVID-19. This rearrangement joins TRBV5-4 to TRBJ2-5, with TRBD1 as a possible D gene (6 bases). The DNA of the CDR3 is TGTGCCAGCAGACCCTCCGGGTCAGGGGCGGAGACCCAGTACTTC. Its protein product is CASRPSGSGAETQYF.